This T cell receptor beta chain was found in a study of Ad26.COV2.S vaccination and SARS-CoV-2 variants. General study findings and limits: Spike-specific TCR breadth ran higher among vaccine recipients than placebo recipients. It was found that vaccine and placebo recipients had similar non-spike TCR breadth.

Treatment indicated: about 20 received Ad26.COV2.S at low or high dose, single or two shots; a few received placebo; per-sample allocation not given. All samples were drawn on day 63, counting from the first vaccine or placebo injection. An adult of 18-55 years in Boston served as donor. Clones were read by immunoSEQ multiplex PCR, and TCRdb kept only the in-frame ones, dropping some. The sample gives about 350,000 clones, 70% to 90% of which show up once; roughly 3.3% is in the top ten. Trimming removed 2 bases from V and 3 bases from J, with 11 bases in between. This CDR3 region has 15 residues. CDR1 is MNHEY and CDR2 is SVGEGT in the germline V gene. To note about this clone: What it binds is unknown.

This sequence was found in a person between 18 and 65 years old who received the Ad26.COV2.S COVID-19 vaccine or a placebo. The chain has TRBV6-2 or TRBV6-3 and TRBJ1-5; tentative D call: TRBD1 (5 bases). The sequences come from peripheral blood, collected in a trial of Ad26.COV2.S vaccine versus placebo. CDR3 sequence: CASSYESGLNQPQHF. DNA for the CDR3: TGTGCCAGCAGTTACGAGTCAGGGCTCAATCAGCCCCAGCATTTT.